This TCR beta chain was recovered during a study of long-term antiretroviral therapy in people with HIV. In germline, CDR1 is MGHRA, CDR2 YSYEKL. The CDR3 runs to 14 residues. Trimming cost V 6 bases and J 0 bases, with 12 bases left between them. The assay, immunoSEQ v3.0, was run at survey level. Assay: immunoSEQ multiplex PCR; the TCRdb copy retains only in-frame clones and omits some. The sample lists about 12,000 clones; about 80% were seen once. The sample was unsorted PBMCs, taken less than 3.3 years before starting antiretroviral therapy. The receptor comes from a man aged 35-49 years with HIV. This chain joins TRBV4-1 and TRBJ2-7; D may be TRBD1 (5 bases). The DNA for the CDR3 is TGCGCCAGCAGAGACAGCTCGGCCTCCTACGAGCAGTACTTC. Amino acid sequence: CASRDSSASYEQYF.